This TCR beta chain was sequenced during a study of blood T cell repertoires in COVID-19. Study background: Sites in the United States, Italy and Spain provided acute and convalescent COVID-19 samples. T cells, B-cell-depleted T cells, or PBMCs supplied cDNA or gDNA.

How the authors handled the data: Estimation of nucleated cell counts was performed using reference gene primer amplification. Data came from immunoSEQ multiplex PCR; TCRdb stores just in-frame clones and leaves some out. The V and J calls and clone size were taken over from that table, and D and trimming were inferred from the DNA. The table lists fewer than 300,000 clones, approximately 82% of them singletons. Germline values: CDR1 KGHSH, CDR2 LQKENI. This CDR3 region has 14 residues. Trimming removed 8 bases at V and 4 bases at J, with 18 bases between. The sequence was collected from a young woman with acute or convalescent COVID-19. The material sequenced was peripheral blood. The rearrangement joins TRBV18 to TRBJ2-7; weak D call: TRBD2 (6 bases). The CDR3, as DNA: TGTGCCAGCACCACCGCGGGGTTTGGGTACGAGCAGTACTTC. As protein: CASTTAGFGYEQYF.